This T cell receptor (beta chain) is drawn from a study of T cells in Graves' hyperthyroidism and ophthalmopathy. From RNA transcripts, TCR beta CDR3 regions were amplified. HTBI primers drove first-round RT-PCR of the TCR CDR3. TCRdb itself ran the multiplex PCR reads through MiXCR, one entry per CDR3 protein. Here the sample spans about 580,000 distinct CDR3 sequences, around 13% being singletons. This clonotype was seen at least ten times. V was trimmed by 0 bases and J by 1 base, leaving 6 bases between them. Germline values: CDR1 GTSNPN, CDR2 SVGIG (reference sequence). The CDR3 sequence is 13 residues long.

Input material: blood. This chain uses TRBV30 with TRBJ1-2; the D is unclear. The receptor was derived from a woman in her thirties with Graves' hyperthyroidism that later progressed to Graves' ophthalmopathy. The CDR3 loop reads CAWSVNINYGYTF. The CDR3 DNA is TGTGCCTGGAGTGTGAACATTAACTATGGCTACACCTTC.